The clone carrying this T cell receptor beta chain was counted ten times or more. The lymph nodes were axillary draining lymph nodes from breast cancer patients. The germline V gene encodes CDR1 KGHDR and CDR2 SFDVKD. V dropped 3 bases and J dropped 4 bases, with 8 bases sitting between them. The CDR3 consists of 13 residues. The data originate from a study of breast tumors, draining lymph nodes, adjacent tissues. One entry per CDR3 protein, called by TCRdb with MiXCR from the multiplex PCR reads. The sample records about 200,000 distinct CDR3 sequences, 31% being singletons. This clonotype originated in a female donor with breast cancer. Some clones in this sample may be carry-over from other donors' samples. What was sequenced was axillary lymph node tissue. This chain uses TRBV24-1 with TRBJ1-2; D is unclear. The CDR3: CATSDGRSYGYTF. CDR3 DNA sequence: TGTGCCACCAGTGATGGAAGGAGCTATGGCTACACCTTC.